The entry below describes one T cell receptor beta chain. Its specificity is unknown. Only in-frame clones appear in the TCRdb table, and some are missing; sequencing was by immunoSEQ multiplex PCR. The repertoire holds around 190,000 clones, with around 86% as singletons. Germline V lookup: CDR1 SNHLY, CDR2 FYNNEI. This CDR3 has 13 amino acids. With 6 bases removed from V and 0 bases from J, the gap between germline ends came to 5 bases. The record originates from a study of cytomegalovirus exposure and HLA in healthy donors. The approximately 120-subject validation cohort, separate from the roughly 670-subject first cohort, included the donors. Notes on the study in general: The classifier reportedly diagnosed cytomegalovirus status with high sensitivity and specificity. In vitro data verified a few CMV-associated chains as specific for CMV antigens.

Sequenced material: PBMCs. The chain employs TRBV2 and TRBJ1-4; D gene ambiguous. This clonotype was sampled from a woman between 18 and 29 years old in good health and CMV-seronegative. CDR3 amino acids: CASRRTTNEKLFF. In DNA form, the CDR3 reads TGTGCCAGCAGGAGGACAACTAATGAAAAACTGTTTTTT.